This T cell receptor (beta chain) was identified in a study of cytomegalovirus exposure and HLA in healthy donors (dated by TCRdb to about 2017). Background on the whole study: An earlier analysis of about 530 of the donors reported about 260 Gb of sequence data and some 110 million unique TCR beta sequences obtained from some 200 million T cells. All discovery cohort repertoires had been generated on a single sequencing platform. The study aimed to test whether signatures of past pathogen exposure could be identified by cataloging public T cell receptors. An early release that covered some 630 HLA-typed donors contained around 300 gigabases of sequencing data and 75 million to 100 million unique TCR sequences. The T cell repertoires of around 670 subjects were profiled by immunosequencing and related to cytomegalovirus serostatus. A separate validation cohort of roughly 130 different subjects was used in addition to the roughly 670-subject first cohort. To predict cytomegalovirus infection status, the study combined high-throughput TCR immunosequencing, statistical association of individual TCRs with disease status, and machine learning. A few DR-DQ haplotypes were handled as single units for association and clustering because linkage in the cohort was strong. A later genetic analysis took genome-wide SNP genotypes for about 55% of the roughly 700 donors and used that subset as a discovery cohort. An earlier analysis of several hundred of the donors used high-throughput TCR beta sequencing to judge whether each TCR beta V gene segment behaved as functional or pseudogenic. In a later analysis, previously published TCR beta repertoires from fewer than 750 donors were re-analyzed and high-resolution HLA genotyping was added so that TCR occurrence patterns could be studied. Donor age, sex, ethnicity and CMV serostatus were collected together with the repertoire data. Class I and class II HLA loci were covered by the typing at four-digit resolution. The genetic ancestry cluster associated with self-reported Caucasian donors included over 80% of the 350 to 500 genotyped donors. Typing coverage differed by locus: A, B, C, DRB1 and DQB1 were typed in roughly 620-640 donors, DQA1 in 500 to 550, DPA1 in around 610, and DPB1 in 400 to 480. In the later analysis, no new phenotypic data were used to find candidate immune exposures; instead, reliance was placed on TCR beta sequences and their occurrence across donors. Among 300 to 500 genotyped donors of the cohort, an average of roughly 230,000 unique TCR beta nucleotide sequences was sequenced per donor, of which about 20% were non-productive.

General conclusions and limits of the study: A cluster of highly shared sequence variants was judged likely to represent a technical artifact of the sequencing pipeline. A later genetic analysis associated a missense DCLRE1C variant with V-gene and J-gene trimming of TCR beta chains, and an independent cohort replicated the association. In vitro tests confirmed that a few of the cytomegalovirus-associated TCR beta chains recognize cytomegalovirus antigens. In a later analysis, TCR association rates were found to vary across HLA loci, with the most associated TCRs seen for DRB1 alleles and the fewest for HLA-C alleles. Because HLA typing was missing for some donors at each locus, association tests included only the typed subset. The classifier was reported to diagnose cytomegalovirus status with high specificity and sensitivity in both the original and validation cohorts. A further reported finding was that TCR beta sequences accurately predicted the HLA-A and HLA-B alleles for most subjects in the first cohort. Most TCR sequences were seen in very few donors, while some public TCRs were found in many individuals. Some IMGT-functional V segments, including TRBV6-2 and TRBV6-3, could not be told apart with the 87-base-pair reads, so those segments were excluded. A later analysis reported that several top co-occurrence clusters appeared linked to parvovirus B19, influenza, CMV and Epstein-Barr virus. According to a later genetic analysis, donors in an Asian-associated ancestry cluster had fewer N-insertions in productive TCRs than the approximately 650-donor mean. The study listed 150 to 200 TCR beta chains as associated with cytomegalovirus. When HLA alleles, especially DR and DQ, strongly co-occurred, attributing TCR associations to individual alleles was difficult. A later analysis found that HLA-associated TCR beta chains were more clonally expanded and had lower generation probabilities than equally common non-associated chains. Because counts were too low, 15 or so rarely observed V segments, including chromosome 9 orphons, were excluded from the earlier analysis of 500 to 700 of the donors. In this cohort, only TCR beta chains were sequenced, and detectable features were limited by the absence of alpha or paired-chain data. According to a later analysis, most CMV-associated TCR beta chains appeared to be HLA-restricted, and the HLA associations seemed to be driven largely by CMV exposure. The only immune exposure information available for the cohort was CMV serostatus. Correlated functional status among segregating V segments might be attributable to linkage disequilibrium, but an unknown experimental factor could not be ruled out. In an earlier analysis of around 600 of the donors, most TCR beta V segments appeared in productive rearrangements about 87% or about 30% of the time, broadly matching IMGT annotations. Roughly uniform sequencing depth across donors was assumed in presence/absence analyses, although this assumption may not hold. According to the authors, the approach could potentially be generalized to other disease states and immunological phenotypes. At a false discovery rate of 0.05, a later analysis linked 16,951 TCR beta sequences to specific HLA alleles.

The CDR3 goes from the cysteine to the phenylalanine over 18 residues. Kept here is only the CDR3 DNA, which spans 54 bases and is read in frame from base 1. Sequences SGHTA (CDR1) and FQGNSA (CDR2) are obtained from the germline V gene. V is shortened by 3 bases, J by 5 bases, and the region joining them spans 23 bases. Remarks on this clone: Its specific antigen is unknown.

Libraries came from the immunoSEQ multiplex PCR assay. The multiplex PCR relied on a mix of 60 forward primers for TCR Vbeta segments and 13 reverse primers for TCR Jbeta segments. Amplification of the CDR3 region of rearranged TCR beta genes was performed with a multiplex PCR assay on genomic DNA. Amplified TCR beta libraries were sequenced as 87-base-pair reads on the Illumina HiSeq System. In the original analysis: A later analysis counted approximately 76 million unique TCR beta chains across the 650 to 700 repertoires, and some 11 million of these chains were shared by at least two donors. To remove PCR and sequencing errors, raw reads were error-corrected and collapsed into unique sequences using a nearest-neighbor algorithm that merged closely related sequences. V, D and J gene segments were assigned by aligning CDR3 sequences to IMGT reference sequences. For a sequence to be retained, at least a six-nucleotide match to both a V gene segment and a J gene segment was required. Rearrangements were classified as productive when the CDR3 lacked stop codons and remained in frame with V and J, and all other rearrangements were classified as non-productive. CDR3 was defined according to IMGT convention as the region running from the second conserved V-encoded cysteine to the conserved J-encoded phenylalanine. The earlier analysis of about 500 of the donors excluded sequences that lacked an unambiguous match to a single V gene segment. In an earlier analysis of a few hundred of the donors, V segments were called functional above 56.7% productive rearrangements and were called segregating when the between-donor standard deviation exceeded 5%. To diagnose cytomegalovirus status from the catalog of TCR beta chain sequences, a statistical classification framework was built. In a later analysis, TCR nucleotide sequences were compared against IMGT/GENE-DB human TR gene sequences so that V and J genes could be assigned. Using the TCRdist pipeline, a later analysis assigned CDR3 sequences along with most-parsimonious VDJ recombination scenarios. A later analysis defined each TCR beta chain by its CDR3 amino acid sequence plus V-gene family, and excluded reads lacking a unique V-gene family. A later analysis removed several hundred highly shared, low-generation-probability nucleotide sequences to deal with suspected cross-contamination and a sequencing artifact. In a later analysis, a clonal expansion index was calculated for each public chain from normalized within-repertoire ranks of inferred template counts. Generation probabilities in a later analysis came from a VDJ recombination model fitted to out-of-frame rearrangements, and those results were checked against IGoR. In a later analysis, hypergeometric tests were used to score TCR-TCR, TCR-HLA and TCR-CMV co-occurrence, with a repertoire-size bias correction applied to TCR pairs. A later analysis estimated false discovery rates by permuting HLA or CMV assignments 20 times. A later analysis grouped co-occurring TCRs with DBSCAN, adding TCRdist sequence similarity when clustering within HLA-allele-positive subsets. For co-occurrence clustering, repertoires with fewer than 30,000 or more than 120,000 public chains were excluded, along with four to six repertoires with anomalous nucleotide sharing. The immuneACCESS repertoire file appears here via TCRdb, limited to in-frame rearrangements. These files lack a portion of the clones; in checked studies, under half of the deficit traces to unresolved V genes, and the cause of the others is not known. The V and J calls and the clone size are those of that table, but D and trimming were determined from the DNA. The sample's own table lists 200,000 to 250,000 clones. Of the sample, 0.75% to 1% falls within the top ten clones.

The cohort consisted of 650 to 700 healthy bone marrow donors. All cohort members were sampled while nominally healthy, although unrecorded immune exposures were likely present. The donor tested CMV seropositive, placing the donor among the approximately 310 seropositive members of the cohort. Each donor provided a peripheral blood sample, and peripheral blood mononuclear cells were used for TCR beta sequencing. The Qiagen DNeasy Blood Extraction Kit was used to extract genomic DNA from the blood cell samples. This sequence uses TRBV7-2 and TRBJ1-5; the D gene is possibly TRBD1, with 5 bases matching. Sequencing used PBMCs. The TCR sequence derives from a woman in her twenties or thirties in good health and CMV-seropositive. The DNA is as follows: TGTGCCAGCAGCTTGAGCCCGAGGGGTCGGGAGTTAGATCAGCCCCAGCATTTT. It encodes CASSLSPRGRELDQPQHF. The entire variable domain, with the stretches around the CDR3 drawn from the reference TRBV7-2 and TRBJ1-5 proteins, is GAGVSQSPSNKVTEKGKDVELRCDPISGHTALYWYRQSLGQGLEFLIYFQGNSAPDKSGLPSDRFSAERTGGSVSTLTIQRTQQEDSAVYLCASSLSPRGRELDQPQHFGDGTRLSIL.